The source of this TCR beta chain is a study of chemoradiotherapy in HPV16-positive cancers. Points from the study as a whole: For HPV16-positive patients, expanding HPV-responsive T cells associated with longer recurrence-free survival. During treatment, candidate HPV-specific clones and E7-related motifs expanded in tumor.

Profiling relied on immunoSEQ multiplex PCR, and the TCRdb table lists in-frame clones only, not all of them. Of 8,300 or so clones listed, 60% to 75% are singletons. As regards this clone: The target antigen is unknown.

Trimming removed 5 bases from V and 3 bases from J, with 11 bases in between. From germline, CDR1 is LNHDA and CDR2 SQIVND (reference sequence). The CDR3 runs to 14 residues. This receptor was taken from a human donor with HPV-associated anogenital cancer. This material consisted of tumor tissue, taken from a patient who underwent chemoradiotherapy. The chain joins TRBV19 to TRBJ1-5; D unclear. In DNA, the CDR3 is TGTGCCAGTAGTCAGTGGCGGTCCAATCAGCCCCAGCATTTT. Translation gives CASSQWRSNQPQHF.